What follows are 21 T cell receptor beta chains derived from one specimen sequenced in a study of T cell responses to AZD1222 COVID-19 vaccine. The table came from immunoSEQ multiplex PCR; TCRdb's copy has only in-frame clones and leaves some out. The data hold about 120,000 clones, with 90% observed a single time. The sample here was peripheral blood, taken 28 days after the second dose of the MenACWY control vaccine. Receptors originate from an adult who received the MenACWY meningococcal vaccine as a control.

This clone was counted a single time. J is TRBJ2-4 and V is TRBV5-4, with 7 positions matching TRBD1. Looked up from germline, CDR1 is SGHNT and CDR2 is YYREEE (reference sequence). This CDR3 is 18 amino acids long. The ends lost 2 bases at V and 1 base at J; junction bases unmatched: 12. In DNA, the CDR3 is TGTGCCAGCAGCTTACCACGGGAAAGGGGGCTCGCCAAAAACATTCAGTACTTC. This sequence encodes CASSLPRERGLAKNIQYF.

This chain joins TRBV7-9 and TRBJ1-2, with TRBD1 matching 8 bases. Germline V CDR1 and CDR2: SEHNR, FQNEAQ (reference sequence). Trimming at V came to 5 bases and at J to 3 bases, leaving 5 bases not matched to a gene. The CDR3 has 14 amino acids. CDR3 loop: CASSPGQADYGYTF. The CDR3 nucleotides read TGTGCCAGCAGCCCGGGACAGGCAGACTATGGCTACACCTTC. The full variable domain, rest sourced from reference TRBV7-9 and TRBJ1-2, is DTGVSQNPRHKITKRGQNVTFRCDPISEHNRLYWYRQTLGQGPEFLTYFQNEAQLEKSRLLSDRFSAERPKGSFSTLEIQRTEQGDSAMYLCASSPGQADYGYTFGSGTRLTVV.

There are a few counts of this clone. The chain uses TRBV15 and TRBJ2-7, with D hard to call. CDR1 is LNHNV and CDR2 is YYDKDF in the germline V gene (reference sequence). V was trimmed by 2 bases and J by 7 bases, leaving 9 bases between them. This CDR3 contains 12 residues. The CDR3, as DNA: TGTGCCACCAGCAGACCAAGACAAGAGCAGTACTTC. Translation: CATSRPRQEQYF.

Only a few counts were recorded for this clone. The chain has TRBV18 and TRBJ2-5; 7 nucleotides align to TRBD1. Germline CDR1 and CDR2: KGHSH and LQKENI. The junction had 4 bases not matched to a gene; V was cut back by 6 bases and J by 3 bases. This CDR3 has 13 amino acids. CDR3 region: CASSRQGEETQYF. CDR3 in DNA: TGTGCCAGCTCGCGTCAGGGGGAAGAGACCCAGTACTTC.

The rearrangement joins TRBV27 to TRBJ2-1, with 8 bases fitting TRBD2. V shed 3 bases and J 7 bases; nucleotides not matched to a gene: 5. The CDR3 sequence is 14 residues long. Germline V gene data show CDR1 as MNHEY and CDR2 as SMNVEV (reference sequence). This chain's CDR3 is CASSFLSGSNEQFF. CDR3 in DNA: TGTGCCAGCAGTTTCTTGAGCGGGAGTAATGAGCAGTTCTTC.

The chain's CDR3 is CASSRQGQGATDTQYF. The CDR3 DNA reads TGTGCCAGCAGCAGACAGGGACAGGGGGCCACAGATACGCAGTATTTT. The genes are TRBV7-8 and TRBJ2-3, with 12 bases aligning to TRBD1. This CDR3 comprises 16 residues. Germline CDR1 and CDR2: SGHVS and FQNEAQ. V dropped 5 bases and J dropped 2; count of bases not matched to a gene: 5.

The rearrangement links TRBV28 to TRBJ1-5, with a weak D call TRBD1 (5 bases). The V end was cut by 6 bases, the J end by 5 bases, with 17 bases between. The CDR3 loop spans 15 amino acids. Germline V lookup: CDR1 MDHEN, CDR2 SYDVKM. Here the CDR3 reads CASRDTGTVHQPQHF. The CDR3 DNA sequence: TGTGCCAGCAGGGACACCGGGACGGTCCATCAGCCCCAGCATTTT. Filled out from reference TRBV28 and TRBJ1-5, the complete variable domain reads DVKVTQSSRYLVKRTGEKVFLECVQDMDHENMFWYRQDPGLGLRLIYFSYDVKMKEKGDIPEGYSVSREKKERFSLILESASTNQTSMYLCASRDTGTVHQPQHFGDGTRLSIL.

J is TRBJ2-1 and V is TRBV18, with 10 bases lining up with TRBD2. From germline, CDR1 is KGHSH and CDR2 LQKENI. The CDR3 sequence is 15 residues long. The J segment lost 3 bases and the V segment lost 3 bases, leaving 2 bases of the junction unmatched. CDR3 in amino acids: CASSPLAGDYNEQFF. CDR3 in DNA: TGTGCCAGCTCACCGCTAGCGGGAGACTACAATGAGCAGTTCTTC. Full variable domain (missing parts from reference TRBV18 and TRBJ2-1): NAGVMQNPRHLVRRRGQEARLRCSPMKGHSHVYWYRQLPEEGLKFMVYLQKENIIDESGMPKERFSAEFPKEGPSILRIQQVVRGDSAAYFCASSPLAGDYNEQFFGPGTRLTVL.

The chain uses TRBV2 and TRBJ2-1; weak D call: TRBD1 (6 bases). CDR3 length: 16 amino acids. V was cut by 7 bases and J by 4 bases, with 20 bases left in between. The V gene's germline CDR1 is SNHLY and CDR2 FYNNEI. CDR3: CASKGKAGGNYNEQFF. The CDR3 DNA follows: TGTGCCAGCAAAGGCAAGGCTGGGGGCAATTACAATGAGCAGTTCTTC.

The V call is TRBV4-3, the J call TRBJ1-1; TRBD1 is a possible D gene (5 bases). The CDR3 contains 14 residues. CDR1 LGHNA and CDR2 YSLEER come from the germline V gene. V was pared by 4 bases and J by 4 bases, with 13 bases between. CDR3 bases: TGCGCCAGCAGCCTGGGGGGTCGGAGCACTGAAGCTTTCTTT. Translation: CASSLGGRSTEAFF.

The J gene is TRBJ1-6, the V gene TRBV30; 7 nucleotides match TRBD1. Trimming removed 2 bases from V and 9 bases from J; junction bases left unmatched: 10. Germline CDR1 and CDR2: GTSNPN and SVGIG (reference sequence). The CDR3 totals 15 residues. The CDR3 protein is CAWSQRQGLGSPLHF. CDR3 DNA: TGTGCCTGGAGTCAGAGACAGGGTTTAGGTTCACCCCTCCACTTT.

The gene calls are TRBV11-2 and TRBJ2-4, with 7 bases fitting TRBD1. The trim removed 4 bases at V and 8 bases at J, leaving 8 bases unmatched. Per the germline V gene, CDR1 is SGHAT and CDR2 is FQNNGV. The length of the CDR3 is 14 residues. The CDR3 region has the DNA TGTGCCAGCAGCTACGGACAGGCCCCTGACATTCAGTACTTC. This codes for CASSYGQAPDIQYF.

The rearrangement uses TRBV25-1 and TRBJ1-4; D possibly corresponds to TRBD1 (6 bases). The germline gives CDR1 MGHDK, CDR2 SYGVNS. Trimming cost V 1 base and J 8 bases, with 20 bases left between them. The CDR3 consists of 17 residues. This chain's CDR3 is CASSELPHRDGGEKLFF. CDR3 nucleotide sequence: TGTGCCAGCAGTGAATTACCCCACAGGGATGGGGGAGAAAAACTGTTTTTT.

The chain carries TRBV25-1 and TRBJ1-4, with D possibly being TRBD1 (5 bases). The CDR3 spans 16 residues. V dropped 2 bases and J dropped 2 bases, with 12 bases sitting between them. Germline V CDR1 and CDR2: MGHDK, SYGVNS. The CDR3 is CASSEVGRGTNEKLFF. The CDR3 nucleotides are TGTGCCAGCAGTGAAGTAGGGCGGGGGACTAATGAAAAACTGTTTTTT.

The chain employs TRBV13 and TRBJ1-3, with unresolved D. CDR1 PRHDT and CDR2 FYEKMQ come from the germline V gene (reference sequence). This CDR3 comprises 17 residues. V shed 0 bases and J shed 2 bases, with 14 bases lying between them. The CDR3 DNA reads TGTGCCAGCAGCTTAGGCCTTAAGGGCCGGGCTGGAAACACCATATATTTT. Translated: CASSLGLKGRAGNTIYF.

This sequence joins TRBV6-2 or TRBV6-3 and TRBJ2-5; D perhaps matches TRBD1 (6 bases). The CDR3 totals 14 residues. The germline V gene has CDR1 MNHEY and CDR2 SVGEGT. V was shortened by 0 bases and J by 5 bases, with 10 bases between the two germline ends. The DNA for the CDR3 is TGTGCCAGCAGTTACTCGACAGGAGCCGAGACCCAGTACTTC. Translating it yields CASSYSTGAETQYF.

The CDR3: CASRELEGSYNEQFF. The CDR3 coding sequence is TGTGCCAGTAGGGAGTTGGAGGGCTCCTACAATGAGCAGTTCTTC. The chain has TRBV19 and TRBJ2-1, with D possibly TRBD2 on 6 matching bases. Germline CDR1 reads LNHDA; CDR2 reads SQIVND (reference sequence). V lost 6 bases to trimming and J lost 0 bases, with 12 bases between them. There are 15 residues in the CDR3.

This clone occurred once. This CDR3 is CASNRLSAYNEQFF. The DNA of the CDR3 is TGTGCCAGCAACCGACTTAGCGCCTACAATGAGCAGTTCTTC. V and J are TRBV11-2 and TRBJ2-1; weak D call: TRBD2 (5 bases). Germline V lookup: CDR1 SGHAT, CDR2 FQNNGV. This CDR3 has 14 amino acids. The V end was cut by 7 bases, the J end by 2 bases, with 12 bases between.

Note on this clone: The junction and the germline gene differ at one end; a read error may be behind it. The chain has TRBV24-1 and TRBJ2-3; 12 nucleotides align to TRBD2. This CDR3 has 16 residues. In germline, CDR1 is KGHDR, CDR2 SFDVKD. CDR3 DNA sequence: TGTGCCACCAGTGACCAGACTAGCGGGAGCATAGATACGCAGTATTTT. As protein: CATSDQTSGSIDTQYF.

CDR3 loop: CASSLGRVSGYTF. The CDR3, as DNA: TGTGCCAGCAGCTTAGGGAGGGTGAGCGGCTACACCTTC. The V call is TRBV7-6, the J call TRBJ1-2; D is uncertain. Germline V gene sequence: CDR1 SGHVS, CDR2 FNYEAQ. V was pared by 1 base and J by 8 bases, with 11 bases between. This CDR3 contains 13 residues.

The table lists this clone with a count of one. This chain's CDR3 is CASGRGKETQYF. CDR3 bases: TGTGCCAGCGGGAGGGGGAAAGAGACCCAGTACTTC. V usage is TRBV11-2 and J usage is TRBJ2-5, with a weak D call TRBD2 (7 bases). V gave up 8 bases and J gave up 3 bases, with 10 bases separating them. Germline V lookup: CDR1 SGHAT, CDR2 FQNNGV. CDR3 length: 12 residues.